Each of the 19 T cell receptor beta chains below was sequenced from the same sample in a study of control samples from healthy donors and cancer patients. Some clones are missing from TCRdb's copy, which holds only in-frame ones; the method was immunoSEQ multiplex PCR. The sample holds fewer than 100,000 clones; 82% are singletons and the top ten take roughly 9.8%. The sample was blood. The receptors here all came from a woman aged 55 to 70 in good health.

J is TRBJ2-3 and V is TRBV9; 9 nucleotides agree with TRBD2. The CDR3 covers 15 residues. Germline V gene lookup returns CDR1 SGDLS and CDR2 YYNGEE. V gave up 3 bases and J gave up 4 bases; unmatched junction bases: 6. The CDR3 is CASSDRGGASDTQYF. CDR3 DNA: TGTGCCAGCAGCGATCGCGGGGGGGCCTCAGATACGCAGTATTTT.

This clone was picked up a small number of times. This chain uses TRBV19 with TRBJ1-2; 8 positions match TRBD1. V lost 7 bases to trimming and J lost 2 bases; unmatched junction nucleotides: 3. The CDR3 spans 13 residues. Germline assignment: CDR1 LNHDA and CDR2 SQIVND (reference sequence). The CDR3 loop reads CASTRQGNYGYTF. As DNA, the CDR3 is TGTGCCAGTACCCGACAGGGGAACTATGGCTACACCTTC.

V and J are TRBV27 and TRBJ1-1; possible D gene TRBD1, 6 bases. The V end lost 5 bases, the J end lost 5 bases, and 12 bases lay between the germline ends. CDR1 and CDR2 from the germline V gene are MNHEY and SMNVEV (reference sequence). The CDR3 runs to 13 residues. CDR3 nucleotide sequence: TGTGCCAGCAGTCAACAGGGTAAGACTGAAGCTTTCTTT. Its protein product is CASSQQGKTEAFF.

The rearrangement links TRBV27 to TRBJ1-1; the D gene is possibly TRBD1 (6 bases). The CDR3 is 13 amino acids. Trimming removed 3 bases from V and 5 bases from J, with 10 bases in between. CDR1 and CDR2 from the germline V gene are MNHEY and SMNVEV (reference sequence). The CDR3 bases are TGTGCCAGCAGTTTCAAGGGGGTAACTGAAGCTTTCTTT. It codes for CASSFKGVTEAFF.

The rearrangement uses TRBV4-1 and TRBJ1-5; possibly TRBD1 for D (5 bases). Trimming stripped 3 bases from V and 4 bases from J, with 10 bases between. Germline lookup yields CDR1 MGHRA and CDR2 YSYEKL. The CDR3 is 14 amino acids. The CDR3 spells CASSHQGQNQPQHF. CDR3 coding DNA: TGCGCCAGCAGCCATCAGGGTCAGAATCAGCCCCAGCATTTT.

The gene calls are TRBV9 and TRBJ2-1; 9 bases align to TRBD1. CDR3 length: 17 residues. CDR1 is SGDLS, CDR2 YYNGEE, per germline. J gave up 0 bases and V 2 bases, and 6 bases lay outside the gene matches. The CDR3 nucleotides are TGTGCCAGCAGCGTGGCGCGGGACAGGGTCTCCTACAATGAGCAGTTCTTC. This sequence encodes CASSVARDRVSYNEQFF.

The J gene is TRBJ1-1, the V gene TRBV7-2; D is unclear. Germline values: CDR1 SGHTA, CDR2 FQGNSA. The CDR3 sequence is 16 residues long. V gave up 0 bases and J gave up 0 bases, with 11 bases separating them. The DNA of the CDR3 is TGTGCCAGCAGCTTAGCCAAGGGATCGGTGAACACTGAAGCTTTCTTT. This codes for CASSLAKGSVNTEAFF.

The chain has TRBV2 and TRBJ2-3; 7 bases align to TRBD1. This CDR3 has 13 residues. Trimming at V came to 8 bases and at J to 2 bases, leaving 4 bases not matched to a gene. CDR1 is SNHLY and CDR2 is FYNNEI in the germline V gene. CDR3 sequence: CASGTVFTDTQYF. The CDR3 DNA reads TGTGCCAGCGGGACAGTCTTCACAGATACGCAGTATTTT. Complete variable domain (other parts from reference TRBV2 and TRBJ2-3): EPEVTQTPSHQVTQMGQEVILRCVPISNHLYFYWYRQILGQKVEFLVSFYNNEISEKSEIFDDQFSVERPDGSNFTLKIRSTKLEDSAMYFCASGTVFTDTQYFGPGTRLTVL.

In its sample, this clone was seen once. This chain joins TRBV15 and TRBJ2-7; 10 bases align to TRBD1. Germline V lookup: CDR1 LNHNV, CDR2 YYDKDF (reference sequence). Trimming took 3 bases from V and 2 from J; bases not matched to a gene: 4. The CDR3 totals 15 residues. The chain's CDR3 is CATSSRDRGTYEQYF. In DNA form, the CDR3 reads TGTGCCACCAGCAGCCGGGACAGGGGTACCTACGAGCAGTACTTC.

V and J are TRBV7-8 and TRBJ2-7; 7 nucleotides line up with TRBD1. CDR1 and CDR2 from the germline V gene are SGHVS and FQNEAQ. CDR3 length equals 15 residues. V was pared by 5 bases and J by 0 bases, with 7 bases of the junction left unmatched. Here the CDR3 DNA reads TGTGCCAGCAGCCAGGGGCAGGGGGTCTCCTACGAGCAGTACTTC. This translates into CASSQGQGVSYEQYF.

The chain is built from TRBV24-1 and TRBJ2-4; D gene ambiguous. The V gene lost 1 base and the J gene lost 16 bases, with 10 bases spanning the gap. Germline V gene sequence: CDR1 KGHDR, CDR2 SFDVKD. The CDR3 consists of 11 residues. The CDR3 here is CATSDLGFSYF. CDR3 DNA: TGTGCCACCAGTGATTTAGGGTTTAGTTACTTC.

The gene calls are TRBV6-6 and TRBJ1-2, with 9 bases matching TRBD1. Germline V gives CDR1 MNHNY, CDR2 SVGAGI (reference sequence). The CDR3 spans 13 residues. Trimming at V came to 8 bases and at J to 8 bases, leaving 9 bases not matched to a gene. The CDR3 DNA reads as TGTGCCAGCGAGGGACAGGGAAAAGAGGGCTACACCTTC. Protein: CASEGQGKEGYTF.

V is TRBV12-3 or TRBV12-4 and J is TRBJ1-6; weak D call: TRBD1 (5 bases). Deletions cut 3 bases from V and 10 bases from J, with 10 bases between. This CDR3 is built from 13 residues. The CDR3 DNA reads as TGTGCCAGCAGTTTCGCTAGGGGCTCACCCCTCCACTTT. This translates into CASSFARGSPLHF.

The V call is TRBV7-8, the J call TRBJ2-7, with D tentatively TRBD1 (7 bases). Trimming pared 1 base from V and 2 bases from J, leaving 12 bases between. The CDR3 contains 15 residues. The germline V gene encodes CDR1 SGHVS and CDR2 FQNEAQ. CDR3 bases: TGTGCCAGCAGCTTAGGGGGGGACAGCCCCTACGAGCAGTACTTC. It specifies CASSLGGDSPYEQYF.

The rearrangement uses TRBV10-3 and TRBJ2-1; D ambiguous. Deletions cut 0 bases from V and 9 bases from J, with 12 bases between. In germline, CDR1 is ENHRY, CDR2 SYGVKD. This CDR3 is 14 amino acids long. CDR3 bases: TGTGCCATCAGTGAGTCCTTAGGGCAACCTGAGCAGTTCTTC. This gives the protein CAISESLGQPEQFF.

The chain carries TRBV5-1 and TRBJ2-4, with D possibly being TRBD1 or TRBD2 (5 bases each). The CDR3 runs 15 residues. Germline lookup yields CDR1 SGHRS and CDR2 YFSETQ. The V gene lost 0 bases and the J gene lost 1 base, with 8 bases spanning the gap. CDR3 sequence: CASSLDWGAKNIQYF. In DNA form, the CDR3 reads TGCGCCAGCAGCTTGGATTGGGGGGCCAAAAACATTCAGTACTTC.

The chain has TRBV19 and TRBJ1-5; D perhaps matches TRBD1 (5 bases). CDR1 and CDR2 from the germline V gene are LNHDA and SQIVND (reference sequence). The V gene lost 0 bases and the J gene lost 7 bases, with 10 bases spanning the gap. The CDR3 extends over 14 amino acids. CDR3 nucleotides: TGTGCCAGTAGTATAGAAGCAGGGAAGCAGCCCCAGCATTTT. Protein: CASSIEAGKQPQHF.

V and J are TRBV18 and TRBJ2-1, with 9 nucleotides matching TRBD2. CDR3 length: 17 amino acids. CDR1 KGHSH and CDR2 LQKENI come from the germline V gene. The V segment lost 0 bases and the J segment 2 bases; nucleotides outside the gene matches: 5. In DNA, the CDR3 is TGTGCCAGCTCACCACCTGCGGGGGGGCCCGCCTACAATGAGCAGTTCTTC. It encodes CASSPPAGGPAYNEQFF.

The rearrangement links TRBV3-1 (or the pseudogene TRBV3-2) to TRBJ2-7; D uncertain. V was trimmed by 0 bases and J by 9 bases, leaving 18 bases between them. This CDR3 is 15 amino acids long. CDR1 is LGHDT, CDR2 YNNKEL, per germline (reference sequence). In nucleotides, the CDR3 is TGTGCCAGCAGCCAAGATCGGAGACCCACTTTACGGCAGTACTTC. The encoded protein is CASSQDRRPTLRQYF.